The present T cell receptor beta chain was sequenced within a study of T cells in Graves' hyperthyroidism and ophthalmopathy (dated by TCRdb to about 2019). Describing the broader study: Peripheral blood was collected at initial diagnosis, before any treatment. An independent validation cohort of under 20 hyperthyroidism patients and about 16 patients who later progressed to ophthalmopathy tested prospective prediction of ophthalmopathy. The study also compared thyroid tissue and blood T-cell repertoires from five or six Graves' hyperthyroidism patients. For training and testing, the roughly 100 patients in the discovery cohort were randomly divided in a 7:3 ratio. The paper describes TCR Vbeta CDR3 sequencing of 135 peripheral blood samples, made up of about 41 ophthalmopathy patients, some 76 hyperthyroidism patients and 17 progressor patients. After sampling, hyperthyroidism patients received methimazole starting at 30 mg daily, and ophthalmopathy patients received high-dose intravenous methylprednisolone. A discovery cohort of roughly 100 patients, 43 with Graves' ophthalmopathy and 57 with stable Graves' hyperthyroidism, was used to find distinguishing TCR V-J signatures.

Paper-wide results and their limitations: A 13 V-J signature model separated ophthalmopathy from stable hyperthyroidism, with approximately 87% sensitivity and roughly 84% specificity in cross-validation and 80%/75% in testing. Sample size was not statistically predetermined, and investigators were not blinded to group allocation. Most expanded thyroid clonotypes (frequency above 0.001) were also detected in blood, suggesting blood repertoires may reflect thyroid immune responses. In validation, the model predicted progression to ophthalmopathy a median of approximately 6.6 months before onset, with about 70% sensitivity and about 72% specificity.

The CDR3 sequence holds 19 residues, the cysteine and phenylalanine included. Only the CDR3 portion is preserved as DNA: 57 bases, with reading frame beginning at the first base. Ends trimmed: V by 0 bases, J by 2 bases; bases unmatched to a gene: 13. CDR1 and CDR2 are read off the germline V gene (reference sequence) as LNHDA and SQIVND. The TCR beta CDR3 regions were amplified from RNA transcripts. The first round of RT-PCR for the TCR CDR3 was performed with the HTBI primer set and the Qiagen OneStep RT-PCR kit. A second multiplex PCR round built the libraries, followed by size selection and purification. Sequencing of the libraries was done on an Illumina HiSeq2000 using paired-end 100 bp reads. Per the authors' processing: SOAPnuke was used to process the raw data, throwing out any read that contained adapters or uncalled bases, had a mean Phred below 15, or lacked an exact constant-primer or identifier match. High-quality paired reads were merged using COPE v1.2.5, and each unique nucleotide sequence was defined as a clonotype. MiTCR v1.1 was used to align the clonotypes against IMGT TRBV, TRBD and TRBJ reference segments. The analysis was restricted to V-J combinations with a frequency above 0.0001, which together covered about 99% of the repertoires. A TCS score was defined as the ratio between F50 (clonal expansion) and ExV (chaos), using BLOSUM62-based TCRdist between CDR3 peptides within each V-J. Welch's t-statistics and random forest reduced approximately 520 V-J features to 10 to 15, which were used in a naive Bayes classifier (R e1071). TCRdb handled the public reads itself, with Q25 trimming in fastp and clone calling in MiXCR, and kept productive beta chains. CDR3 protein sequences are deduplicated, and each keeps its most common genes and DNA. These V and J calls are TCRdb output, not the study's own analysis. The sample table holds around 540,000 distinct CDR3 sequences, of which roughly 15% were seen once. Clones ranked in the top ten supply approximately 32% of the sample.

Comments on this clonotype: Its antigen is unknown. Base qualities are missing; no much larger clone stands one base away.

Ophthalmopathy patients had moderately to severely active disease, Clinical Activity Score of at least 3, NOSPECS grade of at least 4, and duration under 3 months. Patients with uncontrolled infections, other autoimmune diseases, pregnancy or lactation were excluded. Diagnoses were established on the basis of clinical symptoms, serum thyroxine and TRAb, thyroid ultrasound, and orbital computed tomography. PBMCs were isolated from about 9 ml of fresh peripheral blood by Ficoll-Paque density gradient centrifugation. Total RNA was extracted with Trizol reagent, and quality was checked on an Agilent 2100 Bioanalyzer.

This sequence originates from a woman in her thirties with Graves' ophthalmopathy. Rearrangement joined TRBV19 to TRBJ2-5, and 9 junction bases match TRBD1. The sequenced material came from blood. Here is the DNA: TGTGCCAGTAGTATAGACGGGATTGAGGGGACAGGGAGGCAAGAGACCCAGTACTTC. It encodes CASSIDGIEGTGRQETQYF.